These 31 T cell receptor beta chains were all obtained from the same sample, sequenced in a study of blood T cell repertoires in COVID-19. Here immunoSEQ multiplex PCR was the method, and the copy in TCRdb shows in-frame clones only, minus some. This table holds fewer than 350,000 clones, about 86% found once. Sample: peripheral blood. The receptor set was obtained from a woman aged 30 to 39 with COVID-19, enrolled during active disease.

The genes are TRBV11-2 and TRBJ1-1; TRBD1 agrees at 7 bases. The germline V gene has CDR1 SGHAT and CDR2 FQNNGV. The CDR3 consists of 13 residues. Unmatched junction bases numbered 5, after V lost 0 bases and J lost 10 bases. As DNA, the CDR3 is TGTGCCAGCAGCTTAGAAGGGGGCTTGGGAGCTTTCTTT. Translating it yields CASSLEGGLGAFF.

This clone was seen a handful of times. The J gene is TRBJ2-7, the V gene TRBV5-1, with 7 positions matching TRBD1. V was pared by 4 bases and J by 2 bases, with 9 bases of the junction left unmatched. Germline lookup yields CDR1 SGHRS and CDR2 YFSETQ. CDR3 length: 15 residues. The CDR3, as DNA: TGCGCCAGCAGCCTGACCGGGACAGCTACCTACGAGCAGTACTTC. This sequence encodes CASSLTGTATYEQYF.

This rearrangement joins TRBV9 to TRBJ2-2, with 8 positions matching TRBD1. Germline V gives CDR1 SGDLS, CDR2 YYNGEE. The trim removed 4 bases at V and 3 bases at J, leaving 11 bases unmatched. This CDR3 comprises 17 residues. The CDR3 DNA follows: TGTGCCAGCAGCCCCACGGCCGGGACAGGATACACCGGGGAGCTGTTTTTT. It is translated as CASSPTAGTGYTGELFF.

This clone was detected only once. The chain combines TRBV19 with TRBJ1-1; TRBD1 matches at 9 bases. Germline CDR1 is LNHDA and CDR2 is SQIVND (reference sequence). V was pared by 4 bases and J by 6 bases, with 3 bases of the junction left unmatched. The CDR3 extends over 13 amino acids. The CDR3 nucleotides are TGTGCCAGTAGTAAGGACAGGGGCTCTGAAGCTTTCTTT. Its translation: CASSKDRGSEAFF.

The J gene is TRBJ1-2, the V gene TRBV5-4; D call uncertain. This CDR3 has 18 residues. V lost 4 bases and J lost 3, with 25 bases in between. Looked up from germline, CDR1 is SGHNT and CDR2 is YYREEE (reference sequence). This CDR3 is CASSPDGLQVSNHYGYTF. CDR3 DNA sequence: TGTGCCAGCAGCCCCGATGGGCTCCAGGTGTCCAATCACTATGGCTACACCTTC.

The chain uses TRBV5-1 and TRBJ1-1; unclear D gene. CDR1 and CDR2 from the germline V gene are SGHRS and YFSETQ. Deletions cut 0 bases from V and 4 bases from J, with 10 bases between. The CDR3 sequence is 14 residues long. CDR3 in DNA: TGCGCCAGCAGCTTGGTGGGCTCTGGCACTGAAGCTTTCTTT. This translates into CASSLVGSGTEAFF.

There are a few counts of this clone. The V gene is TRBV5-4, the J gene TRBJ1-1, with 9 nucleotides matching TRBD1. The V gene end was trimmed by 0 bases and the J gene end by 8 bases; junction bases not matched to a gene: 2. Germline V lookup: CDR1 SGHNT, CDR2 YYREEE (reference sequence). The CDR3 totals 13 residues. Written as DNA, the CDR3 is TGTGCCAGCAGCTTGGGGGACAGGGTCGAAGCTTTCTTT. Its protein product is CASSLGDRVEAFF. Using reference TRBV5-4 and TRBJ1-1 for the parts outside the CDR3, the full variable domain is ETGVTQSPTHLIKTRGQQVTLRCSSQSGHNTVSWYQQALGQGPQFIFQYYREEENGRGNFPPRFSGLQFPNYSSELNVNALELDDSALYLCASSLGDRVEAFFGQGTRLTVV.

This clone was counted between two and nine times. The CDR3 spells CASSWGQATNTEAFF. CDR3 nucleotide sequence: TGTGCCAGCAGCTGGGGACAGGCTACGAACACTGAAGCTTTCTTT. This rearrangement joins TRBV7-9 to TRBJ1-1; 8 bases map to TRBD1. The length of the CDR3 is 15 residues. V lost 4 bases and J lost 1; bases outside the gene matches: 5. The germline V gene encodes CDR1 SEHNR and CDR2 FQNEAQ (reference sequence).

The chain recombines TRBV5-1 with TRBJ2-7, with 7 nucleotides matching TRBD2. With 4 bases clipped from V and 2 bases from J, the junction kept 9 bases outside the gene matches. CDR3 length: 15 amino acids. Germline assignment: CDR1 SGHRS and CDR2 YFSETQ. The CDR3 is CASSRMGRGTYEQYF. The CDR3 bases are TGCGCCAGCAGCCGGATGGGGCGGGGGACCTACGAGCAGTACTTC.

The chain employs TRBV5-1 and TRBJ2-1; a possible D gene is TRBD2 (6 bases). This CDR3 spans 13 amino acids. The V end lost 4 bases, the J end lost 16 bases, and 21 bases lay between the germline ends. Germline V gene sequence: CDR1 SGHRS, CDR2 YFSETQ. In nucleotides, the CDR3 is TGCGCCAGCAGCGTAGCGTCCCGGGACTTAGAATTCTTC. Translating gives CASSVASRDLEFF.

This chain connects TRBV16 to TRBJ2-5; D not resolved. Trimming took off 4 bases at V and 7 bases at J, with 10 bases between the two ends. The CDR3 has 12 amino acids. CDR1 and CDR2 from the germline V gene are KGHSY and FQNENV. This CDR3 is CASSPFGRTQYF. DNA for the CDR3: TGTGCCAGCAGCCCCTTCGGTCGGACCCAGTACTTC.

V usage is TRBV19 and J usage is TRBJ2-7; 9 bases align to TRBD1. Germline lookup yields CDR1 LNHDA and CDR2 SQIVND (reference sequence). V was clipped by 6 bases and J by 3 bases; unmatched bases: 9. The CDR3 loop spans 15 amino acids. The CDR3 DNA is TGTGCCAGTAGATCTGGCCTGACAGGGGGCTACGAGCAGTACTTC. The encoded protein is CASRSGLTGGYEQYF.

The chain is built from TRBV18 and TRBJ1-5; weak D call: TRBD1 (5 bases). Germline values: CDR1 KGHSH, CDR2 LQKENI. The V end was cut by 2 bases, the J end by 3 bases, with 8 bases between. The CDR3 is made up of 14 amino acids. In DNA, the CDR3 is TGTGCCAGCTCACCAAAGACAGACAATCAGCCCCAGCATTTT. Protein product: CASSPKTDNQPQHF.

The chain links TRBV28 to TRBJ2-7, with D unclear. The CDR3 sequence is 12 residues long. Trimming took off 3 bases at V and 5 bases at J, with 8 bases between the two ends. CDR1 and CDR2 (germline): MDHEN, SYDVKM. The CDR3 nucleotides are TGTGCCAGCAGTTTGGTCGGTAACGAGCAGTACTTC. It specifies CASSLVGNEQYF.

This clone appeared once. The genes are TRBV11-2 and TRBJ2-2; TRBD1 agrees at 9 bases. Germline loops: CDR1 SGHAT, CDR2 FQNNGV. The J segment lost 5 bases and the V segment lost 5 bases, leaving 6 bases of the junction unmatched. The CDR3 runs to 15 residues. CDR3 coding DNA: TGTGCCAGCAGCCCACAGGGGGCGAGGACCGGGGAGCTGTTTTTT. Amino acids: CASSPQGARTGELFF.

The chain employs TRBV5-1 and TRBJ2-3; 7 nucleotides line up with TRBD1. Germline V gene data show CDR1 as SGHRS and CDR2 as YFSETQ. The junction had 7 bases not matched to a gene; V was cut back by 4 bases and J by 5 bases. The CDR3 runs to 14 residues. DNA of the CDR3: TGCGCCAGCAGCCCGGGGACAGCCATAGATACGCAGTATTTT. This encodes CASSPGTAIDTQYF.

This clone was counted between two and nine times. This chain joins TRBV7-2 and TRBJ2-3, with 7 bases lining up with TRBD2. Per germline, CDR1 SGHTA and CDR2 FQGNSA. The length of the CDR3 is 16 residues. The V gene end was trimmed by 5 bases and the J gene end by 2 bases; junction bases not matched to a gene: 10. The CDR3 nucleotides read TGTGCCAGCAGCCCGAGGGGCAGCGGGGTCACAGATACGCAGTATTTT. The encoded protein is CASSPRGSGVTDTQYF. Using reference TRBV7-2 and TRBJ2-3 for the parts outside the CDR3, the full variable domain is GAGVSQSPSNKVTEKGKDVELRCDPISGHTALYWYRQSLGQGLEFLIYFQGNSAPDKSGLPSDRFSAERTGGSVSTLTIQRTQQEDSAVYLCASSPRGSGVTDTQYFGPGTRLTVL.

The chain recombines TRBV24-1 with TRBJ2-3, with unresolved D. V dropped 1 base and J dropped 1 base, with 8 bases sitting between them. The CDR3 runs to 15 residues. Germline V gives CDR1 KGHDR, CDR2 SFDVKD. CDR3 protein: CATSDFIEGTDTQYF. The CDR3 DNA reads TGTGCCACCAGTGATTTCATAGAGGGCACAGATACGCAGTATTTT.

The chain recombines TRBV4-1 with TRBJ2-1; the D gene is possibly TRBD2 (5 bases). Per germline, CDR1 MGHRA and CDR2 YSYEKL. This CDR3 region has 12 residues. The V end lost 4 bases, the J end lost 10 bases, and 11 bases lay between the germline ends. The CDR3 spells CASSLPPGEQFF. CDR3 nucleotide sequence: TGCGCCAGCAGCCTGCCGCCGGGGGAGCAGTTCTTC.

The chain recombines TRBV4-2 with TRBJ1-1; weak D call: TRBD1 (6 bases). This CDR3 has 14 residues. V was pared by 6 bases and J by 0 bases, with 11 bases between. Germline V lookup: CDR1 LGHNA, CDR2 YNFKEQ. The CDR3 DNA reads TGTGCCAGCAGGCTACAGGGCTTGAACACTGAAGCTTTCTTT. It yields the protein CASRLQGLNTEAFF.

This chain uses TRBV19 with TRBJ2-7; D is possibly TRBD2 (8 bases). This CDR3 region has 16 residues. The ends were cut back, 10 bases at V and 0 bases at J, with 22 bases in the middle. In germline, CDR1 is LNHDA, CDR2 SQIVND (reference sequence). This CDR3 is CATSDRAGGGSYEQYF. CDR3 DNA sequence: TGTGCCACCTCCGACAGGGCGGGAGGAGGCTCCTACGAGCAGTACTTC.

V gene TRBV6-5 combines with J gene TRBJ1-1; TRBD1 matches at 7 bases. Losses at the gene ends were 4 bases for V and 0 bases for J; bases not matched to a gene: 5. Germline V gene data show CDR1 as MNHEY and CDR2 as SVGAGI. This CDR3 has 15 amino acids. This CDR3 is CASSSHRGVNTEAFF. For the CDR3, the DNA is TGTGCCAGCAGTTCCCACAGGGGTGTGAACACTGAAGCTTTCTTT.

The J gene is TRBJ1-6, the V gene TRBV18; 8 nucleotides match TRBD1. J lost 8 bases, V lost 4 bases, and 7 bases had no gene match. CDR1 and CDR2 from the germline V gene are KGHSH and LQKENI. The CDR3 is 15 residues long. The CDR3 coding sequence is TGTGCCAGCTCACGTTTACAGGGGGAAGATTCACCCCTCCACTTT. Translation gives CASSRLQGEDSPLHF. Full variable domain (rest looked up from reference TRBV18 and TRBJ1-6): NAGVMQNPRHLVRRRGQEARLRCSPMKGHSHVYWYRQLPEEGLKFMVYLQKENIIDESGMPKERFSAEFPKEGPSILRIQQVVRGDSAAYFCASSRLQGEDSPLHFGNGTRLTVT.

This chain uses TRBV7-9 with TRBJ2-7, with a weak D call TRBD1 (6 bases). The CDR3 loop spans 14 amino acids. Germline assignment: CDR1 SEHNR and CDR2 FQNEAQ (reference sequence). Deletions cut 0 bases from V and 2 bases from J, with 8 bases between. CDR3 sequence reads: CASSLADRTYEQYF. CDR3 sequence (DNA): TGTGCCAGCAGCTTAGCGGACAGAACCTACGAGCAGTACTTC.

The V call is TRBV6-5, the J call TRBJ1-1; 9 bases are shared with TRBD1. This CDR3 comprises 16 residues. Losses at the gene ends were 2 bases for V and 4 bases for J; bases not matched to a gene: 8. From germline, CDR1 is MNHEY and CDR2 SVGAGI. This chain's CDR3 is CASSYALGQGGTEAFF. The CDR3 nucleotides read TGTGCCAGCAGTTACGCATTGGGACAGGGCGGCACTGAAGCTTTCTTT.

The CDR3 nucleotides are TGTGCCAGCAGCCGAGGTCAGGGGTCCGAGCAGTACTTC. This gives the protein CASSRGQGSEQYF. J is TRBJ2-7 and V is TRBV3-1 (or the pseudogene TRBV3-2); weak D call: TRBD1 (6 bases). The CDR3 consists of 13 residues. Germline V gives CDR1 LGHDT, CDR2 YNNKEL (reference sequence). V was pared by 4 bases and J by 6 bases, with 13 bases between.

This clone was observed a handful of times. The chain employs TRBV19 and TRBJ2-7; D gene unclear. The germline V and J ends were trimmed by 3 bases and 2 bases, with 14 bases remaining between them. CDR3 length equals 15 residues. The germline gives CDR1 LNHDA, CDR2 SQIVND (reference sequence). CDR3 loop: CASSIAAQAAYEQYF. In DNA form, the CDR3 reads TGTGCCAGTAGTATCGCCGCCCAGGCAGCCTACGAGCAGTACTTC.

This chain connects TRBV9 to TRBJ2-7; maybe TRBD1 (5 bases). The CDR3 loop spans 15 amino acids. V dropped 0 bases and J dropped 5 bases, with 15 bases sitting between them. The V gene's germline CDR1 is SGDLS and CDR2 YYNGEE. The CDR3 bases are TGTGCCAGCAGCGTAGGAAAGGGGCCCGTCCACGAGCAGTACTTC. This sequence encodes CASSVGKGPVHEQYF.

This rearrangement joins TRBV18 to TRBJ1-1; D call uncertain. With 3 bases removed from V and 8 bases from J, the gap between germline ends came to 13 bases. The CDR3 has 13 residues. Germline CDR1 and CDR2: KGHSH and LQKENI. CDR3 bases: TGTGCCAGCTCACCGGCAGGCGGAGGGGAAGCTTTCTTT. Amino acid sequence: CASSPAGGGEAFF.

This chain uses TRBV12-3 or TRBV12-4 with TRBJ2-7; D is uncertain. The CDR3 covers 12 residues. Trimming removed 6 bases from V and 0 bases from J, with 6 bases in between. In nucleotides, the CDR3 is TGTGCCAGCAGCGCGAGCTCCTACGAGCAGTACTTC. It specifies CASSASSYEQYF.

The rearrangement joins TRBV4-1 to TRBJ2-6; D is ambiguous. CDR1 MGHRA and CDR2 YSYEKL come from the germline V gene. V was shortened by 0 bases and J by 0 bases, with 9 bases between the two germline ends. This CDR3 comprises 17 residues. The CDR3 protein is CASSQDPPGSGANVLTF. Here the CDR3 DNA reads TGCGCCAGCAGCCAAGATCCCCCGGGCTCTGGGGCCAACGTCCTGACTTTC.